Here is one T cell receptor beta chain with its context. The target antigen is unknown. This specimen belongs to a study of T cells after yellow fever vaccination. Study-level background: Preparation used SMART-Seq v4 Ultra Low Input for the low-cell-number fractions. Study findings and constraints: Researchers cautioned that FACS-sorted repertoires could harbor abundant clonotypes contaminating from the bulk population. Primary-vaccination clones mostly resurfaced post-booster (less than 98% CD4, roughly 90% CD8).

The CDR3 contains 14 residues. Trimming stripped 5 bases from V and 0 bases from J, with 10 bases between. TCRdb fed the 5' RACE reads into MiXCR, producing one record per CDR3 protein. The table includes hundreds of thousands of distinct CDR3 sequences, less than 25% detected once. Here the sequenced sample was PBMCs, taken more than 20 days after the first yellow fever vaccination. The TCR comes from a man aged 18-30 years who received the YFV17D yellow fever vaccine. This chain joins TRBV12-3 or TRBV12-4 and TRBJ1-1, with a tentative D call TRBD1 (5 bases). The CDR3 DNA reads TGTGCCAGCAGTCCTGCAGGGTTGAACACTGAAGCTTTCTTT. Translated: CASSPAGLNTEAFF.